The rows below give T cell receptor beta chains drawn from one sample of a study of shared clonotypes between healthy human individuals. TCRdb keeps only in-frame clones here, not all; method: immunoSEQ multiplex PCR. Of roughly 2.2 million clones in the sample, just under 95% were seen once. Sequenced: naive CD4+ T cells from PBMCs. These TCRs come from a man younger than 30 in good health. Some clones in this sample may be carry-over from other donors' samples. CDR3s include the opening cysteine and the closing phenylalanine or tryptophan. A D gene is named only where the DNA matches it firmly. Clone size is given for some rows only: seen once, a few or many times, or a class if the clone is expanded.

V: TRBV10-3
size: -
J: TRBJ2-5
D: TRBD2
CDR3: CAISGASGRVETQYF
DNA: TGTGCCATCAGTGGCGCTAGCGGGAGGGTAGAGACCCAGTACTTC

V: TRBV15
size: -
J: TRBJ2-2
D: -
CDR3: CATSRLTGELFF
DNA: TGTGCCACCAGCAGGCTGACCGGGGAGCTGTTTTTT

V: TRBV7-2
size: -
J: TRBJ1-4
D: TRBD1
CDR3: CASSFTSSGTGEKLFF
DNA: TGTGCCAGCAGCTTTACTAGTTCTGGGACAGGGGAAAAACTGTTTTTT

V: TRBV11-2
size: -
J: TRBJ1-4
D: -
CDR3: CASSLRTGVYEKLFF
DNA: TGTGCCAGCAGCTTAAGAACAGGCGTATATGAAAAACTGTTTTTT

V: TRBV6-4
size: -
J: TRBJ2-5
D: -
CDR3: CASSRTARETQYF
DNA: TGTGCCAGCAGCCGGACCGCCCGAGAGACCCAGTACTTC

V: TRBV7-9
size: -
J: TRBJ1-1
D: TRBD1
CDR3: CASSSPPVGTGDTEAFF
DNA: TGTGCCAGCAGCTCCCCCCCTGTTGGCACAGGGGACACTGAAGCTTTCTTT

V: TRBV19
size: -
J: TRBJ1-2
D: TRBD1
CDR3: CASSIAGQGHSGYTF
DNA: TGTGCCAGTAGTATAGCTGGACAGGGGCACAGTGGCTACACCTTC

V: TRBV9
size: -
J: TRBJ2-1
D: -
CDR3: CASSVRGIRNEQFF
DNA: TGTGCCAGCAGCGTAAGGGGAATAAGGAATGAGCAGTTCTTC

V: TRBV7-8
size: -
J: TRBJ2-7
D: -
CDR3: CASSFRAGSEQYF
DNA: TGTGCCAGCAGCTTCAGGGCGGGTAGCGAGCAGTACTTC

V: TRBV4-3
size: -
J: TRBJ1-1
D: -
CDR3: CASSQARLGRVGGNTEAFF
DNA: TGCGCCAGCAGCCAAGCCCGGTTAGGCAGGGTAGGCGGGAACACTGAAGCTTTCTTT

V: TRBV6-6
size: -
J: TRBJ2-2
D: -
CDR3: CASIQARGTGELFF
DNA: TGTGCCAGCATCCAAGCCAGGGGAACCGGGGAGCTGTTTTTT

V: TRBV15
size: -
J: TRBJ1-3
D: -
CDR3: CATATGDRSGNTIYF
DNA: TGTGCCACCGCAACCGGGGACCGCTCTGGAAACACCATATATTTT

V: TRBV19
size: -
J: TRBJ1-5
D: -
CDR3: CASSIVGGGGQPQHF
DNA: TGTGCCAGTAGTATAGTAGGAGGGGGGGGGCAGCCCCAGCATTTT

V: TRBV7-2
size: -
J: TRBJ2-2
D: TRBD2
CDR3: CASSLLGSPAGTGELFF
DNA: TGTGCCAGCAGCCTGCTGGGAAGCCCAGCGGGAACCGGGGAGCTGTTTTTT

V: TRBV4-2
size: -
J: TRBJ2-1
D: TRBD2
CDR3: CASSRESGASYNEQFF
DNA: TGTGCCAGCAGCCGAGAAAGCGGGGCCTCCTACAATGAGCAGTTCTTC

V: TRBV5-4
size: -
J: TRBJ2-5
D: TRBD1
CDR3: CASSFDRGYGTQYF
DNA: TGTGCCAGCAGCTTCGACAGGGGGTACGGGACCCAGTACTTC

V: TRBV29-1
size: -
J: TRBJ2-7
D: TRBD2
CDR3: CSVASSPRLATYEQYF
DNA: TGCAGCGTTGCCAGTTCGCCGCGACTAGCGACCTACGAGCAGTACTTC

V: TRBV21-1
size: -
J: TRBJ1-1
D: -
CDR3: CASSKTLEAFF
DNA: TGTGCCAGCAGCAAAACGTTGGAAGCTTTCTTT

V: TRBV5-6
size: -
J: TRBJ2-7
D: TRBD1
CDR3: CASSLVGSGGSYEQYF
DNA: TGTGCCAGCAGCTTGGTTGGGTCAGGGGGCTCCTACGAGCAGTACTTC

V: TRBV13
size: few
J: TRBJ2-2
D: -
CDR3: CASRPTGRTGSGELFF
DNA: TGTGCCAGCAGACCGACCGGACGGACGGGGAGCGGGGAGCTGTTTTTT

V: TRBV27
size: once
J: TRBJ2-2
D: TRBD2
CDR3: CASSRTSDTGELFF
DNA: TGTGCCAGCAGCCGTACTAGCGACACCGGGGAGCTGTTTTTT

V: TRBV27
size: -
J: TRBJ1-5
D: -
CDR3: CASSYRGQPQHF
DNA: TGTGCCAGCAGTTATAGGGGTCAGCCCCAGCATTTT

V: TRBV5-1
size: -
J: TRBJ1-2
D: -
CDR3: CASSLDGRNYGYTF
DNA: TGCGCCAGCAGCTTGGATGGCAGAAACTATGGCTACACCTTC

V: TRBV29-1
size: -
J: TRBJ2-3
D: -
CDR3: CSVEGARAPGTQYF
DNA: TGCAGCGTGGAAGGGGCCCGGGCGCCGGGTACGCAGTATTTT

V: TRBV2
size: -
J: TRBJ1-2
D: TRBD1
CDR3: CASSAQTGNGYTF
DNA: TGTGCCAGCAGTGCCCAGACAGGGAATGGCTACACCTTC

V: TRBV19
size: -
J: TRBJ2-2
D: TRBD2
CDR3: CASTQGLAGITGELFF
DNA: TGTGCCAGTACCCAGGGACTAGCGGGGATTACCGGGGAGCTGTTTTTT

V: TRBV28
size: -
J: TRBJ2-7
D: TRBD1
CDR3: CATIFNRGQYEQYF
DNA: TGTGCCACCATTTTCAACAGGGGGCAATACGAGCAGTACTTC

V: TRBV10-3
size: -
J: TRBJ2-7
D: -
CDR3: CAIRATVDSRYEQYF
DNA: TGTGCCATCAGAGCCACCGTCGACAGCCGCTACGAGCAGTACTTC

V: TRBV7-3
size: -
J: TRBJ2-3
D: -
CDR3: CASSFENTDTQYF
DNA: TGTGCCAGCAGCTTCGAGAACACAGATACGCAGTATTTT

V: TRBV2
size: -
J: TRBJ2-3
D: -
CDR3: CASSGGQTDTQYF
DNA: TGTGCCAGCAGTGGCGGCCAAACAGATACGCAGTATTTT